This passage covers 13 T cell receptor beta chains from one sample sequenced in a study of blood T cell repertoires in COVID-19. Libraries were prepared by immunoSEQ multiplex PCR; TCRdb keeps only in-frame clonotypes and omits some of them. This sample has over 300,000 clones, with around 85% found just once. Sequencing used PBMCs or T cells enriched from blood (not recorded which). Receptor source: a man aged 25 to 45 who had recovered from COVID-19.

The chain employs TRBV30 and TRBJ1-1, with D possibly being TRBD1 (5 bases). Germline V gene sequence: CDR1 GTSNPN, CDR2 SVGIG (reference sequence). The length of the CDR3 is 13 residues. V was pared by 4 bases and J by 0 bases, with 9 bases between. The CDR3 region is CAWNLDMNTEAFF. DNA for the CDR3: TGTGCCTGGAACCTGGACATGAACACTGAAGCTTTCTTT.

The V and J genes are TRBV20-1 and TRBJ1-1; maybe TRBD1 (5 bases). With 5 bases removed from V and 9 bases from J, the gap between germline ends came to 13 bases. CDR1 and CDR2 from the germline V gene are DFQATT and SNEGSKA (reference sequence). The CDR3 has 11 amino acids. The CDR3 sequence: CSARRTIKAFF. In nucleotides, the CDR3 is TGCAGTGCTCGCCGGACAATAAAAGCTTTCTTT.

The chain joins TRBV10-3 to TRBJ1-2; 8 bases are shared with TRBD1. With 6 bases clipped from V and 6 bases from J, the junction kept 3 bases outside the gene matches. CDR1 ENHRY and CDR2 SYGVKD come from the germline V gene. The CDR3 spans 12 residues. For the CDR3, the DNA is TGTGCCATCAGCCCGACAGGGGATGGCTACACCTTC. It specifies CAISPTGDGYTF.

This chain links TRBV21-1 with TRBJ2-7; the table names TRBD1, a call not compared with the DNA. TRBV21-1 represents a pseudogene. The CDR3 sequence is 11 residues long. In nucleotides, the CDR3 is TGTGCCAGCAGGGCCGCCTACGAGCAGTACTTC. Residues: CASRAAYEQYF.

This chain connects TRBV6-1 to TRBJ1-5; 9 positions match TRBD1. This CDR3 region has 14 residues. Germline V gene lookup returns CDR1 MNHNS and CDR2 SASEGT. The V gene end was trimmed by 3 bases and the J gene end by 9 bases; junction bases not matched to a gene: 6. The CDR3 coding sequence is TGTGCCAGCAGTGAGACAGGGGGTCCAGGGCCCCAGCATTTT. It codes for CASSETGGPGPQHF.

This clone was seen once. V and J are TRBV4-1 and TRBJ1-5; no clear D. The CDR3 runs 15 residues. The germline V gene encodes CDR1 MGHRA and CDR2 YSYEKL. With 0 bases removed from V and 6 bases from J, the gap between germline ends came to 12 bases. This chain's CDR3 is CASSQDLNQVQPQHF. The CDR3 DNA sequence: TGCGCCAGCAGCCAAGATTTAAACCAGGTTCAGCCCCAGCATTTT.

A single count supports this clone. The chain uses TRBV12-3 or TRBV12-4 and TRBJ1-1; 7 positions match TRBD1. The V segment lost 6 bases and the J segment 6 bases; nucleotides outside the gene matches: 7. The CDR3 runs to 13 residues. CDR3 amino acids: CASSRQGSSEAFF. The CDR3 DNA reads as TGTGCCAGCAGCCGACAGGGATCCTCTGAAGCTTTCTTT.

The sample holds a few counts of this clone. The rearrangement joins TRBV7-9 to TRBJ1-6; D ambiguous. Germline assignment: CDR1 SEHNR and CDR2 FQNEAQ (reference sequence). The CDR3 is made up of 15 amino acids. V lost 5 bases and J lost 10, with 18 bases in between. The CDR3 DNA is TGTGCCAGCAGCCCAACGGAGGGTTTCCTATCACCCCTCCACTTT. It is translated as CASSPTEGFLSPLHF.

This clone was recorded a few times. The chain has TRBV15 and TRBJ1-3; 7 bases fit TRBD1. CDR3 length: 12 amino acids. After removal of 4 bases from V and 11 bases from J, the junction contained 5 bases not matched to a gene. Germline V gives CDR1 LNHNV, CDR2 YYDKDF (reference sequence). Here the CDR3 reads CATSTPQGAIYF. The CDR3 DNA sequence: TGTGCCACCAGCACACCCCAGGGGGCCATATATTTT.

The V gene is TRBV5-5, the J gene TRBJ1-4, with 10 bases fitting TRBD1. CDR3 length: 17 residues. The V and J ends lost 4 bases and 2 bases, in that order; junction bases with no gene match: 8. Germline V gives CDR1 SGHKS, CDR2 YYEKEE (reference sequence). The chain's CDR3 is CASSQGQGRHTNEKLFF. The CDR3 DNA reads as TGTGCCAGCAGCCAGGGACAGGGGCGCCACACTAATGAAAAACTGTTTTTT.

This clone was detected once. The chain uses TRBV6-5 and TRBJ1-1, with a weak D call TRBD1 (5 bases). The CDR3 length is 14 residues. Germline V gene lookup returns CDR1 MNHEY and CDR2 SVGAGI. Trimming took 5 bases from V and 3 from J, leaving 13 bases between them. The CDR3 is CASSPLGGDTEAFF. The CDR3 DNA sequence: TGTGCCAGCAGTCCTCTGGGGGGTGACACTGAAGCTTTCTTT.

This clone has a single count. The V call is TRBV5-1, the J call TRBJ1-4; TRBD1 agrees at 7 bases. Trimming took 4 bases from V and 4 from J; bases not matched to a gene: 4. Germline CDR1 SGHRS, CDR2 YFSETQ. The CDR3 totals 14 residues. CDR3 in amino acids: CASSQGQFNEKLFF. The CDR3 DNA follows: TGCGCCAGCAGCCAGGGACAGTTTAATGAAAAACTGTTTTTT.

This rearrangement joins TRBV5-4 to TRBJ2-1; 10 bases match TRBD2. With V trimmed by 2 bases and J by 8 bases, 7 bases remained unmatched. The CDR3 covers 15 residues. Per the germline V gene, CDR1 is SGHNT and CDR2 is YYREEE (reference sequence). The CDR3 loop reads CASSFSFLAGDEQFF. CDR3 bases: TGTGCCAGCAGCTTTTCTTTCCTAGCGGGAGATGAGCAGTTCTTC.